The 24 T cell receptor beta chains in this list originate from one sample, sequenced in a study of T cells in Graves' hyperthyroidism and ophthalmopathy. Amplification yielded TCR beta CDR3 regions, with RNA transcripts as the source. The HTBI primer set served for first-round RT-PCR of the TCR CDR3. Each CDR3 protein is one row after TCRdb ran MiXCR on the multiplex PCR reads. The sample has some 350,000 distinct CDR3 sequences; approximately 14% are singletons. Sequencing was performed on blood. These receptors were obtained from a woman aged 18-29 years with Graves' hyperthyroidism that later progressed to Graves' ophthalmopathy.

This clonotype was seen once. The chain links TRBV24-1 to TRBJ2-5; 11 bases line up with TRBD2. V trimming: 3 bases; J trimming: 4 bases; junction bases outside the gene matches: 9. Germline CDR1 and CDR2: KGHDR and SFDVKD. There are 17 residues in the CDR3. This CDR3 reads CATSDNPLAGGSETQYF. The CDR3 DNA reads TGTGCCACCAGTGATAATCCCCTAGCGGGAGGTTCAGAGACCCAGTACTTC.

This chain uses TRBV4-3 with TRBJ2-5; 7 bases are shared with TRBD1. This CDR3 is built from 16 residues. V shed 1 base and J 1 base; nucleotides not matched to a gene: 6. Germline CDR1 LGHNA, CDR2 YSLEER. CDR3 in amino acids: CASSQGRQGGQETQYF. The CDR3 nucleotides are TGCGCCAGCAGCCAAGGGAGACAGGGCGGCCAAGAGACCCAGTACTTC.

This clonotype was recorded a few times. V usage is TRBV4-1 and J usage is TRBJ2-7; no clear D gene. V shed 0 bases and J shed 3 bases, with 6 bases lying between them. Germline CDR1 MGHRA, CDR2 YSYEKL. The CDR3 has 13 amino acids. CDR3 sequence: CASSQDQVYEQYF. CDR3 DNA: TGCGCCAGCAGCCAAGATCAGGTCTACGAGCAGTACTTC.

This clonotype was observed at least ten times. The CDR3 spells CASSLTLAGGPYEQYF. The CDR3, as DNA: TGTGCCAGCAGCTTAACCCTAGCGGGAGGTCCCTACGAGCAGTACTTC. This rearrangement joins TRBV7-2 to TRBJ2-7, with 11 positions matching TRBD2. Losses at the gene ends were 2 bases for V and 2 bases for J; bases not matched to a gene: 5. From germline, CDR1 is SGHTA and CDR2 FQGNSA. The CDR3 spans 16 residues.

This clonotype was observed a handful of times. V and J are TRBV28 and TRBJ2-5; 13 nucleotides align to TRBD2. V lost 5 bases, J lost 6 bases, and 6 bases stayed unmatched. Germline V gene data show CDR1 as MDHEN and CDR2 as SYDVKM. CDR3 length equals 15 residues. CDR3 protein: CASSRGLAGVKTQYF. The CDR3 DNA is TGTGCCAGCAGTCGCGGACTAGCGGGAGTGAAGACCCAGTACTTC.

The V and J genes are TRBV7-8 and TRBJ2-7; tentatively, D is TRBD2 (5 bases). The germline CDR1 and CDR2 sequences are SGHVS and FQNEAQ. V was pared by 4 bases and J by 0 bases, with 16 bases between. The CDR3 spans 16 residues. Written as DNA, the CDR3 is TGTGCCAGCAGCTCGGACTTAAGGTTCAGCTCCTACGAGCAGTACTTC. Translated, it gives CASSSDLRFSSYEQYF.

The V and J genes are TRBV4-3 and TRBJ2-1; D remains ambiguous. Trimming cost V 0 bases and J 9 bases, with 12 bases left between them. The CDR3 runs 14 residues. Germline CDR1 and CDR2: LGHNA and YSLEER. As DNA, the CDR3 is TGCGCCAGCAGCCAAGACTTCTTCTCATCTGAGCAGTTCTTC. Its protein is CASSQDFFSSEQFF.

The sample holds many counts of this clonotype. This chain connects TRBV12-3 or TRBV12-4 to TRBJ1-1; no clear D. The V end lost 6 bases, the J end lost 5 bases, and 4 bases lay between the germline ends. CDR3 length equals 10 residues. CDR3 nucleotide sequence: TGTGCCAGCAGGGATACTGAAGCTTTCTTT. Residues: CASRDTEAFF.

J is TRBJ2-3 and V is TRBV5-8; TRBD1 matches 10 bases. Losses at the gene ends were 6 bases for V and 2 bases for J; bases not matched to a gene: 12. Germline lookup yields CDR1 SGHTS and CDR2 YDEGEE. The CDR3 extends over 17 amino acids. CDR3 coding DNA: TGTGCCAGCAACACCGCCCGGACAGGGGGTACCACAGATACGCAGTATTTT. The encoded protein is CASNTARTGGTTDTQYF.

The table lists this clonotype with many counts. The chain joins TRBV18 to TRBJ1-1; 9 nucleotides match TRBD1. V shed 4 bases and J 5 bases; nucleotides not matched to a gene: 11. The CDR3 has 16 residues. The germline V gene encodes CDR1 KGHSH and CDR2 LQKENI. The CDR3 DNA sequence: TGTGCCAGCTCACAGATCACCTGGACAGGGGAGACTGAAGCTTTCTTT. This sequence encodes CASSQITWTGETEAFF.

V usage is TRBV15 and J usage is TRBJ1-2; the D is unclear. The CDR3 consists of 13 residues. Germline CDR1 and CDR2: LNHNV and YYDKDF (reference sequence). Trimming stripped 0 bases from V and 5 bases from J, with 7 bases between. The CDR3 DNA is TGTGCCACCAGCAGAGATGCCCAGTATGGCTACACCTTC. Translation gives CATSRDAQYGYTF.

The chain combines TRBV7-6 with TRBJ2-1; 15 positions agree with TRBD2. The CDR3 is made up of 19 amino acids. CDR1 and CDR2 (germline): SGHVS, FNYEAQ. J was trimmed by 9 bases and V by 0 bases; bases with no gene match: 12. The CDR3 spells CASSLALPGLAGGQIEQFF. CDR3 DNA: TGTGCCAGCAGCTTAGCGCTGCCCGGACTAGCGGGAGGGCAAATTGAGCAGTTCTTC.

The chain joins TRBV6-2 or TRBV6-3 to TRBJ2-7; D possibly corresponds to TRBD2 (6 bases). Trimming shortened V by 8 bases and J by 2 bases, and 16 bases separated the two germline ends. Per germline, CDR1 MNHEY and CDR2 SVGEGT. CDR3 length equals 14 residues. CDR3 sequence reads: CASGPRGKAYEQYF. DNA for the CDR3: TGTGCCAGCGGCCCGCGGGGCAAAGCCTACGAGCAGTACTTC.

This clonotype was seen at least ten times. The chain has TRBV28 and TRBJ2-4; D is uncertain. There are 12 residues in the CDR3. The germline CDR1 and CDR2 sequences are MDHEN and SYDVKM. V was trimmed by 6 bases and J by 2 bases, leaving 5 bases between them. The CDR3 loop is CASSRPKNIQYF. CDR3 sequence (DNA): TGTGCCAGCAGCAGGCCCAAAAACATTCAGTACTTC.

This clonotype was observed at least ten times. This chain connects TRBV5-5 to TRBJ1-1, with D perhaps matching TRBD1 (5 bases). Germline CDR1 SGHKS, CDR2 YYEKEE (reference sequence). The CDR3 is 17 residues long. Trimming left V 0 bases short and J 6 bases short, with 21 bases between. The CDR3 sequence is CASSLVDPASGGAEAFF. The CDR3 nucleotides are TGTGCCAGCAGCTTGGTAGATCCGGCCAGCGGAGGGGCTGAAGCTTTCTTT.

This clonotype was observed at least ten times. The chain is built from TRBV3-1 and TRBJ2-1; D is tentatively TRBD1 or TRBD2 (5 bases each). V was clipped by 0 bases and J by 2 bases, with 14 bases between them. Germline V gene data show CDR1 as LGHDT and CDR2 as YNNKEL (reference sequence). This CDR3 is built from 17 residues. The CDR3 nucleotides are TGTGCCAGCAGCCAAGACCTTCGGGAAGGGGCCTACAATGAGCAGTTCTTC. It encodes CASSQDLREGAYNEQFF.

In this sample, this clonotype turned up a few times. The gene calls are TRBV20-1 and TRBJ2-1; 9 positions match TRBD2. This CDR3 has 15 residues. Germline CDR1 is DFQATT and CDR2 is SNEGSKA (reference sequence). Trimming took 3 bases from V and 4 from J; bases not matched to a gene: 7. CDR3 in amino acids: CSASIAGGRYNEQFF. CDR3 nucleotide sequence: TGCAGTGCTAGCATCGCGGGAGGGCGGTACAATGAGCAGTTCTTC.

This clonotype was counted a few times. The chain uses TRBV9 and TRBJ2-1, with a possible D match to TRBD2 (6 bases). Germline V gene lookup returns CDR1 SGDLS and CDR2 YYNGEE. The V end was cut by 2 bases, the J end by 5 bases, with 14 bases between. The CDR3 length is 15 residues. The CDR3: CASSVEGKRDNEQFF. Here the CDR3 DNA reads TGTGCCAGCAGCGTGGAGGGGAAAAGGGACAATGAGCAGTTCTTC.

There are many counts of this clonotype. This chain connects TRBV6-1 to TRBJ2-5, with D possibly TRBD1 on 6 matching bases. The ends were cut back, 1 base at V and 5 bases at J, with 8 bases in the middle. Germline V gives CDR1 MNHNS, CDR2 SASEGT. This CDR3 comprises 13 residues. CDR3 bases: TGTGCCAGCAGTGAAGGAAGGGGGGAGACCCAGTACTTC. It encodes CASSEGRGETQYF.

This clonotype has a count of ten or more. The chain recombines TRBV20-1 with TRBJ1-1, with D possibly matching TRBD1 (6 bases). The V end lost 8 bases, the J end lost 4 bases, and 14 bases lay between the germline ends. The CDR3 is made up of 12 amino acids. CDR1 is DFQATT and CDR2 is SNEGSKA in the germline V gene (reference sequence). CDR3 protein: CSPRTVTTEAFF. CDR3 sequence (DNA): TGCAGTCCCAGGACAGTGACCACTGAAGCTTTCTTT.

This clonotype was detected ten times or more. DNA for the CDR3: TGCAGTTCCAGCCCCCTAGCGGGAGGTCGTGAGACCCAGTACTTC. It is translated as CSSSPLAGGRETQYF. The chain is built from TRBV20-1 and TRBJ2-5; TRBD2 matches at 11 bases. The trim removed 8 bases at V and 5 bases at J, leaving 13 bases unmatched. Germline CDR1 DFQATT, CDR2 SNEGSKA (reference sequence). The CDR3 spans 15 residues.

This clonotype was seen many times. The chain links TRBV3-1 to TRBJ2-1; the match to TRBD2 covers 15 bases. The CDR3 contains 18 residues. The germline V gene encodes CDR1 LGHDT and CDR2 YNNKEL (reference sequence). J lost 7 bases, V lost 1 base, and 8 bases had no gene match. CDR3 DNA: TGTGCCAGCAGCCAAGGGACTAGCGGGAGGGCTTTTTCAAATGAGCAGTTCTTC. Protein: CASSQGTSGRAFSNEQFF.

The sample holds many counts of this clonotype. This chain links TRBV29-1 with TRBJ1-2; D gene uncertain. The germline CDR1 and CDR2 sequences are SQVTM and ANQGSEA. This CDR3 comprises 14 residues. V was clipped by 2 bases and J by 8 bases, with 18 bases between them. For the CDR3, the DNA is TGCAGCGTTGAAAGCCCCGCGGCCCGGGAAGGCTACACCTTC. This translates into CSVESPAAREGYTF. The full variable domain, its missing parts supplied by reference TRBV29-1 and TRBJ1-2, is SAVISQKPSRDICQRGTSLTIQCQVDSQVTMMFWYRQQPGQSLTLIATANQGSEATYESGFVIDKFPISRPNLTFSTLTVSNMSPEDSSIYLCSVESPAAREGYTFGSGTRLTVV.

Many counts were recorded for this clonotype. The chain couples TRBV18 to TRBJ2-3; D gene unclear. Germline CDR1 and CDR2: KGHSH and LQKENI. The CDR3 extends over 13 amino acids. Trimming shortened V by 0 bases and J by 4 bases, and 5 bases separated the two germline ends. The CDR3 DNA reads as TGTGCCAGCTCACCACCAGGAGCAGATACGCAGTATTTT. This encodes CASSPPGADTQYF.